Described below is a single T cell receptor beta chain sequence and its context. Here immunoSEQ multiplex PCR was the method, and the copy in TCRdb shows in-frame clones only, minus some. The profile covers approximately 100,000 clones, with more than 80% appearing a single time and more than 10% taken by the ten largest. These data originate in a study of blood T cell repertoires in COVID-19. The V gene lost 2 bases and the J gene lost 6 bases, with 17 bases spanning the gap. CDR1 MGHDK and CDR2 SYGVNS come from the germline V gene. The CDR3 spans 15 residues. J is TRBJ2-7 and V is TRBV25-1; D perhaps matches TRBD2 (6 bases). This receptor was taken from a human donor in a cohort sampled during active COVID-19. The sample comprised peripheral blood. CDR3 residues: CASSEVIGGSGEQYF. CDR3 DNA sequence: TGTGCCAGCAGTGAAGTGATCGGGGGTTCGGGCGAGCAGTACTTC.